The clone carrying this T cell receptor (beta chain) was picked up a small number of times. The sample is drawn from a study of T cell clones after liver transplantation. Across the study: Pre-transplant mixed lymphocyte reactions yielded third-party-reactive TCRbeta sequences as comparators for graft-donor-reactive sequences. Three of the eight recipients were HCV-positive; the rest had non-autoimmune, non-viral transplant indications.

TCRdb's table, derived via immunoSEQ multiplex PCR, lists solely in-frame clones and lacks some. The data show around 9,700 clones, with approximately 78% seen just once and 55% to 70% held by the top ten. Deletions cut 7 bases from V and 6 bases from J, with 17 bases between. Germline CDR1 is SGDLS and CDR2 is YYNGEE. There are 13 residues in the CDR3. Sample: CD8+ T cells from blood, taken at the 22-month timepoint. The chain couples TRBV9 to TRBJ2-7; TRBD2 is a possible D gene (5 bases). This receptor was taken from a human patient who received a liver transplant. Some T cells may be the graft donor's. This chain's CDR3 is CASGINEGFEQYF. As DNA, the CDR3 is TGTGCCAGCGGAATCAACGAGGGCTTCGAGCAGTACTTC.